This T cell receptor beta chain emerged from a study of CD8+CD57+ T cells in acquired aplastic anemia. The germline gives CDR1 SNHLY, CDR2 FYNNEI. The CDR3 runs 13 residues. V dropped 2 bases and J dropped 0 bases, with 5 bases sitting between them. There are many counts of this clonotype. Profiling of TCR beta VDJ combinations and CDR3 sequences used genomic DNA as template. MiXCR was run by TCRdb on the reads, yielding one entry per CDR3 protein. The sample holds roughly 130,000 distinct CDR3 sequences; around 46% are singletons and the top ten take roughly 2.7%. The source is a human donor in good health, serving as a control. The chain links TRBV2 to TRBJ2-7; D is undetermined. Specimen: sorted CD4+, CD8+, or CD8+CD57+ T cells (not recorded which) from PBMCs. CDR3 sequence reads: CASSEIISYEQYF. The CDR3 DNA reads TGTGCCAGCAGTGAAATCATCTCCTACGAGCAGTACTTC.